This T cell receptor beta chain came from a study of spatial heterogeneity in lung cancer. Across the study: The count of detected beta-chain sequences consistently exceeded that of alpha-chain sequences. Study conclusions and caveats: Blood showed ubiquitous tumor TCRs more often at resection than at routine follow-up.

Noted time point: sample taken at primary tumor resection. In each case, whole RNA from tumor, nontumor lung or frozen PBMC was sequenced unsorted. Every TCR cDNA molecule bore its own unique molecular identifier. TCRdb re-analysed the 5' RACE reads in MiXCR, keeping a single row per CDR3 protein. The table shows over 90,000 distinct CDR3 sequences, with 7% to 9% occurring only once. About this clonotype: What it binds is not known.

The TCR was taken from a male donor with early-stage non-small cell lung cancer. This specimen was PBMCs, taken at surgery.

The CDR3 DNA reads as TGTGCCAGCCTTGGACTAGCGGGAGGCACAGATACGCAGTATTTT. Protein: CASLGLAGGTDTQYF. The chain is built from TRBV18 and TRBJ2-3; 13 bases fit TRBD2. CDR3 length: 15 amino acids. Germline-derived CDR1 and CDR2 are KGHSH and LQKENI. Trimming took 8 bases from V and 1 from J; bases not matched to a gene: 3. Variable domain in full (rest from reference TRBV18 and TRBJ2-3): NAGVMQNPRHLVRRRGQEARLRCSPMKGHSHVYWYRQLPEEGLKFMVYLQKENIIDESGMPKERFSAEFPKEGPSILRIQQVVRGDSAAYFCASLGLAGGTDTQYFGPGTRLTVL.